This TCR beta chain came from a study of metastatic and nonmetastatic thyroid tumors. The overall study: Thyroid patients, malignant and benign, had repertoires compared across blood and tumor or nodule tissue.

All patients were untreated before thyroid surgery. Authors' processing steps: CDR3 differences across clinicopathological groups were used to build a distant-metastasis classifier for papillary thyroid cancer. TCRdb re-clonotyped the PCR reads via MiXCR. These V and J calls are TCRdb output, not the study's own analysis. The top ten hold 9.6% of the sample, which has about 7,000 clones, about 19% seen once. Study-level results: Compared with benign nodules, malignant thyroid tumors were reported to have significantly higher TCR beta diversity in both blood and tumor.

This clone was detected ten times or more. Its antigen is not identified. One end of the junction varies from germline; a read error may be responsible. Per germline, CDR1 DFQATT and CDR2 SNEGSKA (reference sequence). The CDR3 extends over 15 amino acids. The rearrangement joins TRBV20-1 to TRBJ2-1, with D possibly being TRBD1 (6 bases). The sequenced material came from adjacent normal tissue. This sequence originates from a female donor with papillary thyroid cancer or a benign thyroid nodule (not recorded which). Some clones in this sample may be carry-over from other donors' samples. The CDR3 bases are TGCAGTGCTAGAGATACAGGGAGCTCCGACAATGAGCAGTTCTTC. Protein: CSARDTGSSDNEQFF.